The sequence of this TCR beta chain was determined in a study of T cells after posttransplantation cyclophosphamide. Study findings and constraints: Tissue-infiltrating T cells from skin or gut overlapped little with blood T cells.

The V end was cut by 7 bases, the J end by 0 bases, with 7 bases between. The CDR3 contains 13 residues. From germline, CDR1 is LNHDA and CDR2 SQIVND (reference sequence). With respect to this clone: The antigen is undetermined.

Cells defined as naive were viable CD3+CD4+ or CD3+CD8+ and CCR7+CD45RA+CD45RO-CD95-CD27+CD28+. The related graft donor's blood sample was taken on the day of bone marrow donation. Repertoires were generated with immunoSEQ multiplex PCR, while TCRdb's copy carries only in-frame clones and drops some. The sample carries tens of thousands of clones, 98% recorded once. The chain recombines TRBV19 with TRBJ1-5; TRBD1 is a possible D gene (6 bases). The clonotype originates from a man aged 40-55 years in good health, CMV-negative, and a related stem cell transplant donor. The material sequenced was naive CD4+ T cells sorted from PBMCs. CDR3 region: CASTGDSNQPQHF. For the CDR3, the DNA is TGTGCCAGTACAGGGGATAGCAATCAGCCCCAGCATTTT.